This is a list of T cell receptor beta chains from one sample in a study of T cell repertoires in ileal Crohn's disease. Profiling relied on immunoSEQ multiplex PCR, and the TCRdb table lists in-frame clones only, not all of them. The table has approximately 7,000 clones, about three quarters seen once. Material for sequencing was ileal tissue. All receptors come from an adult with Crohn's disease. Both conserved end residues are part of each CDR3. The D gene is left open where the match is weak. For some rows the clone size is stated as once, few or many, or as a class when expanded; others skip it.

>few|-|TRBV19|TRBJ1-2
CASSMGQRGGYTF
TGTGCCAGTAGTATGGGTCAGCGAGGGGGCTACACCTTC
>-|-|TRBV18|TRBJ1-3
CASSPLLGITGNTIYF
TGTGCCAGCTCACCGCTTTTGGGCATAACTGGAAACACCATATATTTT
>-|-|TRBV5-1|TRBJ2-5
CASSYYTSRRGETQYF
TGCGCCAGCAGCTACTACACTAGCAGGAGAGGAGAGACCCAGTACTTC
>-|TRBD1|TRBV10-2|TRBJ1-2
CASTGQGNYGYTF
TGCGCCAGCACCGGACAGGGGAACTATGGCTACACCTTC
>-|TRBD1|TRBV18|TRBJ1-2
CASSPGQSYGYTF
TGTGCCAGCTCACCGGGACAGAGCTATGGCTACACCTTC
>-|-|TRBV4-2|TRBJ2-2
CASSPAGLGELFF
TGTGCCAGCAGCCCCGCAGGTTTGGGGGAGCTGTTTTTT
>-|-|TRBV28|TRBJ1-2
CASSLDSVYGYTF
TGTGCCAGCAGTTTAGACAGCGTCTATGGCTACACCTTC
>-|TRBD1|TRBV28|TRBJ1-6
CASSLDRGDGNSPLHF
TGTGCCAGCAGTCTCGACAGGGGCGACGGTAATTCACCCCTCCACTTT
>-|TRBD1|TRBV30|TRBJ1-2
CAWIRTGGAGWEGYTF
TGTGCCTGGATCAGGACAGGGGGCGCAGGATGGGAGGGCTACACCTTC
>once|TRBD1|TRBV11-3|TRBJ1-1
CASSLGTGPMPTEAFF
TGTGCCAGCAGCTTGGGGACAGGGCCTATGCCAACTGAAGCTTTCTTT
>-|TRBD1|TRBV4-2|TRBJ2-7
CASSQDAPKVATGGKNEQYF
TGTGCCAGCAGCCAAGACGCCCCTAAGGTTGCGACAGGGGGCAAAAACGAGCAGTACTTC
>once|TRBD1|TRBV28|TRBJ2-7
CASSSRDRLYEQYF
TGTGCCAGCAGTTCCCGGGACAGACTCTACGAGCAGTACTTC
>-|TRBD2|TRBV15|TRBJ2-3
CATRSTSDRYTQYF
TGTGCCACCAGGTCGACTAGCGACAGGTATACGCAGTATTTT
>-|-|TRBV19|TRBJ1-2
CATQGYGYTF
TGTGCCACCCAGGGGTATGGCTACACCTTC
>-|-|TRBV5-1|TRBJ1-4
CASSSRVGEKLFF
TGCGCCAGCAGCTCCAGGGTCGGCGAAAAACTGTTTTTT
>-|-|TRBV27|TRBJ1-2
CASSRDAGNGYTF
TGTGCCAGCAGCCGGGACGCGGGGAATGGCTACACCTTC
>once|TRBD1|TRBV23-1|TRBJ2-5
CASSQSGRGLETQYF
TGCGCCAGCAGTCAATCCGGCAGGGGGCTGGAGACCCAGTACTTC
>-|TRBD1|TRBV5-1|TRBJ1-4
CASSAGQGSEKLFF
TGCGCCAGCAGCGCGGGACAGGGAAGTGAAAAACTGTTTTTT
>-|-|TRBV28|TRBJ2-7
CASSWGVSDVGYEQYF
TGTGCCAGCAGTTGGGGGGTGAGTGATGTTGGGTACGAGCAGTACTTC
>-|-|TRBV4-3|TRBJ1-6
CASSQDDAGQHPNSPLHF
TGCGCCAGCAGCCAAGATGACGCGGGGCAACATCCTAATTCACCCCTCCACTTT
>-|TRBD1|TRBV10-1|TRBJ2-5
CASRDRKGQAKETQYF
TGCGCCAGCAGGGACCGTAAGGGACAGGCCAAAGAGACCCAGTACTTC
>-|-|TRBV8-2|TRBJ2-5
CGSDVRRITVDKTQYF
TGTGGCAGTGACGTACGTAGGATCACCGTCGACAAGACCCAGTACTTC